This is a list of T cell receptor beta chains from one sample in a study of T-cell reconstitution after alpha-beta-depleted transplantation in children. TCRdb reprocessed the PCR reads with MiXCR, giving one entry per CDR3 protein. Counted here are over 85,000 distinct CDR3 sequences, less than 6% occurring once; the ten biggest clones make up roughly 5.5%. The sequenced sample was PBMCs, mostly from graft donor cells, obtained 60 days after TCRalphabeta/CD19-depleted stem cell transplant. These receptors were taken from a female patient aged 2-10 years who had a stem cell transplant for Fanconi anemia, so the T cells may come from the graft donor. The CDR3 runs from the conserved cysteine through the conserved F or W. D genes are given only for firm matches. Part of the rows lack a size; the others show once, few, many or a class for expanded clones.

J gene | D gene | V gene | clone size | CDR3 DNA | CDR3 protein
TRBJ1-2 | NA | TRBV6-1 | few | TGTGCCAGCATGATTGGGGTAGCCCCTAACTATGGCTACACCTTC | CASMIGVAPNYGYTF
TRBJ2-2 | NA | TRBV21-1 | NA | TGTGCCAGCAGCAAATCATCGGGGGGCGGGAGCACCGGGGAGCTGTTTTTT | CASSKSSGGGSTGELFF
TRBJ2-6 | NA | TRBV5-1 | few | TGCGCCAGCAGCTTGGAATCCCCTGGGGCCAACGTCCTGACTTTC | CASSLESPGANVLTF
TRBJ2-7 | NA | TRBV3-1 | many | TGTGCCAGCAGCCAAAGAGGCATCGGCTACGAGCAGTACTTC | CASSQRGIGYEQYF
TRBJ2-7 | TRBD1 | TRBV28 | many | TGTGCCAGCAGTTTCCCGGGACAGGGGGACGAGCAGTACTTC | CASSFPGQGDEQYF
TRBJ2-5 | NA | TRBV27 | large | TGTGCCAGCAGTTTATATCCGGCCCCCCTAAGTGGAGAGACCCAGTACTTC | CASSLYPAPLSGETQYF
TRBJ1-1 | NA | TRBV30 | NA | TGTGCCTGGAGCCCGGGGACCATGAACACTGAAGCTTTCTTT | CAWSPGTMNTEAFF
TRBJ2-7 | NA | TRBV6-2/TRBV6-3 | many | TGTGCCACAACCCCCGGGCCCCGCGGCCTCTACGAGCAGTACTTC | CATTPGPRGLYEQYF
TRBJ2-1 | NA | TRBV25-1 | medium-sized | TGTGCCAGCAGTGGACCTTCCCGGCGGGAGCAGTTCTTC | CASSGPSRREQFF
TRBJ2-3 | TRBD2 | TRBV4-1 | many | TGCGCCAGCAGCCAAGGGCTAGCGGGAGGATCGTCAGATACGCAGTATTTT | CASSQGLAGGSSDTQYF
TRBJ2-1 | NA | TRBV7-6 | many | TGTGCCAGCAGCTTGCTAGCAGGGGGGGGGAATGAGCAGTTCTTC | CASSLLAGGGNEQFF
TRBJ2-6 | NA | TRBV5-5 | few | TGTGCCAGCAGCTTGACGGTTCTGGAGGCCAACGTCCTGACTTTC | CASSLTVLEANVLTF
TRBJ1-1 | NA | TRBV29-1 | many | TGCAGCGTTTTCGTGGAAGGAATACCCACTGAAGCTTTCTTT | CSVFVEGIPTEAFF
TRBJ2-3 | TRBD2 | TRBV5-1 | many | TGCGCCAGCAGCTGGGGACTAGGCACAGATACGCAGTATTTT | CASSWGLGTDTQYF
TRBJ2-3 | TRBD2 | TRBV2 | NA | TGTGCCAGCATAACGGGGGGGCAGGGCACAGATACGCAGTATTTT | CASITGGQGTDTQYF
TRBJ2-5 | NA | TRBV18 | many | TGTGCCAGCTCACCTCGGTCTAGTCAAGAGACCCAGTACTTC | CASSPRSSQETQYF
TRBJ2-5 | TRBD2 | TRBV11-2 | NA | TGTGCCAGCAGCCCGGGGACTAGCGGGGGTGAGACCCAGTACTTC | CASSPGTSGGETQYF
TRBJ2-1 | NA | TRBV12-3/TRBV12-4 | NA | TGTGCCAGCGGACAACGAATCGGGCAGTTCTTC | CASGQRIGQFF
TRBJ2-7 | TRBD2 | TRBV12-3/TRBV12-4 | many | TGTGCCAGCAGTCAAGGACTAGCGGGAGGGGGGGAGCAGTACTTC | CASSQGLAGGGEQYF
TRBJ2-7 | NA | TRBV10-1 | few | TGCGCCAGCAGATCCTCAACAGGACCAACCGTTTACGAGCAGTACTTC | CASRSSTGPTVYEQYF
TRBJ2-5 | NA | TRBV30 | NA | TGTGCCTGGACTAGTAGAGAGACCCAGTACTTC | CAWTSRETQYF
TRBJ1-3 | TRBD1 | TRBV7-8 | few | TGTGCCAGCAGCTTAGGATTCGACAGGGAAGGAAACACCATATATTTT | CASSLGFDREGNTIYF
TRBJ2-3 | NA | TRBV29-1 | many | TGCAGCGTTGTTAGAGGGCGGGCTCCTAATACGCAGTATTTT | CSVVRGRAPNTQYF
TRBJ2-7 | NA | TRBV20-1 | many | TGCAGTGCTCACCTAGCTCCCTACGAGCAGTACTTC | CSAHLAPYEQYF
TRBJ2-5 | TRBD1 | TRBV24-1 | few | TGTGCCACCAGTGATCACCGGGACAGTCAAGAGACCCAGTACTTC | CATSDHRDSQETQYF
TRBJ2-6 | NA | TRBV28 | many | TGTGCCAGCAGTTTTTACCGGTCTGGGGCCAACGTCCTGACTTTC | CASSFYRSGANVLTF
TRBJ2-6 | NA | TRBV7-3 | many | TGTGCCAGCAGCTTAAGTTCCCCGGGACGGGGATCCCCTGGGGCCAACGTCCTGACTTTC | CASSLSSPGRGSPGANVLTF
TRBJ1-5 | TRBD1 | TRBV20-1 | many | TGCAGTGCTAGAGCGAGGACAGGAAAGGATTTT | CSARARTGKDF
TRBJ2-5 | TRBD2 | TRBV7-2 | NA | TGTGCCAGCAGCCTTAGCGGGGCGGTCTTTCAAGAGACCCAGTACTTC | CASSLSGAVFQETQYF
TRBJ2-7 | NA | TRBV20-1 | NA | TGCAGTGCTAGAGATATCTGGACTATAGGATTACACGAGCAGTACTTC | CSARDIWTIGLHEQYF
TRBJ2-1 | NA | TRBV20-1 | many | TGCAGTGCTAGAGCCCTAGGGGAGCAGTTCTTC | CSARALGEQFF
TRBJ2-7 | NA | TRBV11-2 | many | TGTGCCAGCAGCTCGACGCGCGGGATCCACGAGCAGTACTTC | CASSSTRGIHEQYF
TRBJ2-1 | NA | TRBV30 | NA | TGTGCCTGGAGTGTCCTCAATGAGCAGTTCTTC | CAWSVLNEQFF
TRBJ1-2 | NA | TRBV4-1 | many | TGCGCCAGCAGCCATGTCCCGGGGGGGGCTGGCTACACCTTC | CASSHVPGGAGYTF
TRBJ1-1 | NA | TRBV7-9 | NA | TGTGCCAGCAGCTTAGGAGGGCCGAACACTGAAGCTTTCTTT | CASSLGGPNTEAFF
TRBJ2-1 | NA | TRBV27 | NA | TGTGCCAGCAGGGAGGAACCCTACAATGAGCAGTTCTTC | CASREEPYNEQFF
TRBJ2-3 | TRBD2 | TRBV5-1 | many | TGCGCCAGCAGCTTGGCCTTAGCGGGAGAAGATACGCAGTATTTT | CASSLALAGEDTQYF
TRBJ1-5 | NA | TRBV6-5 | NA | TGTGCCAGCAGTTACTTGGGGGTCAATCAGCCCCAGCATTTT | CASSYLGVNQPQHF
TRBJ2-1 | NA | TRBV29-1 | many | TGCAGCGCCCGTAACCGGACTATAGGCCTCAATAAGCAGTTCTTC | CSARNRTIGLNKQFF
TRBJ2-3 | NA | TRBV29-1 | many | TGCAGCGTAGCAGGTAGTCCCACAGATACGCAGTATTTT | CSVAGSPTDTQYF
TRBJ2-7 | TRBD1 | TRBV5-1 | few | TGCGCCAGCAGCTTGGATTTGGGACAGGGGCCCTTATCTGCCTACGAGCAGTACTTC | CASSLDLGQGPLSAYEQYF
TRBJ1-4 | TRBD1 | TRBV5-1 | NA | TGCGCCAGCAGCTTGTCGACAGGGGCTAATGAAAAACTGTTTTTT | CASSLSTGANEKLFF
TRBJ1-4 | NA | TRBV5-1 | few | TGCGCCAGCAGCTTGGCCCAAACAGGGACCAATGAAAAACTGTTTTTT | CASSLAQTGTNEKLFF
TRBJ1-4 | NA | TRBV12-3/TRBV12-4 | many | TGTGCCAGCAGTTTAGTCCCTGGGGGAAATGAAAAACTGTTTTTT | CASSLVPGGNEKLFF